Presented here are 8 T cell receptor beta chains from one specimen sequenced in a study of T-cell reconstitution after alpha-beta-depleted transplantation in children. Molecular barcoding with unique molecular identifiers was used for the TCRbeta library. MiXCR was run by TCRdb on the PCR reads, yielding one entry per CDR3 protein. Here the sample spans some 600,000 distinct CDR3 sequences, 10% to 15% being singletons. The starting material was PBMCs, mostly from graft donor cells, obtained 360 days after TCRalphabeta/CD19-depleted stem cell transplant. These receptors all come from a male patient between 10 and 17 years old who had a stem cell transplant for acute myeloid leukemia, so the T cells may come from the graft donor.

This clonotype was found many times. The V call is TRBV28, the J call TRBJ2-7; unclear D gene. Deletions cut 5 bases from V and 0 bases from J, with 5 bases between. The CDR3 spans 12 residues. CDR1 and CDR2 from the germline V gene are MDHEN and SYDVKM. In DNA form, the CDR3 reads TGTGCCAGCAGTCCTGACTCCTACGAGCAGTACTTC. Encoded protein: CASSPDSYEQYF.

This clonotype was counted many times. The chain employs TRBV6-6 and TRBJ2-1; D may correspond to TRBD1 or TRBD2 (6 bases each). The CDR3 contains 17 residues. Trimming pared 6 bases from V and 3 bases from J, leaving 21 bases between. CDR1 and CDR2 from the germline V gene are MNHNY and SVGAGI (reference sequence). CDR3 residues: CASRRQVGGANYNEQFF. The CDR3 nucleotides read TGTGCCAGCAGACGACAGGTGGGAGGCGCAAACTACAATGAGCAGTTCTTC.

This clonotype was seen ten or more times. The chain is built from TRBV7-2 and TRBJ2-7; TRBD1 agrees at 8 bases. Trimming cost V 6 bases and J 2 bases; bases outside gene matches: 12. The length of the CDR3 is 16 residues. Per germline, CDR1 SGHTA and CDR2 FQGNSA. The CDR3 loop is CASSLKPGQAPYEQYF. The DNA for the CDR3 is TGTGCCAGCAGTCTCAAACCGGGACAGGCCCCCTACGAGCAGTACTTC.

The J gene is TRBJ2-1, the V gene TRBV5-4; TRBD2 matches at 10 bases. The CDR3 spans 14 residues. Germline V gene data show CDR1 as SGHNT and CDR2 as YYREEE (reference sequence). V dropped 3 bases and J dropped 12; count of bases not matched to a gene: 9. CDR3 in amino acids: CASSSSLLAGVQFF. The CDR3 nucleotides read TGTGCCAGCAGCTCCTCCCTTCTAGCGGGAGTGCAGTTCTTC.

The chain employs TRBV12-3 or TRBV12-4 and TRBJ1-4, with D possibly being TRBD1 (5 bases). Between the trimmed V and J ends, which lost 3 bases and 6 bases, there was a span of 11 bases. The CDR3 length is 14 residues. DNA for the CDR3: TGTGCCAGCAGTTTTCGGGGCGCAGATGAAAAACTGTTTTTT. Translating it yields CASSFRGADEKLFF.

This clonotype was seen a few times. The rearrangement uses TRBV19 and TRBJ2-7; 8 positions agree with TRBD1. Germline values: CDR1 LNHDA, CDR2 SQIVND (reference sequence). The CDR3 is made up of 16 amino acids. V lost 3 bases, J lost 3 bases, and 10 bases stayed unmatched. This chain's CDR3 is CASSMRIVGTGYEQYF. CDR3 in DNA: TGTGCCAGTAGTATGAGGATTGTCGGGACAGGCTACGAGCAGTACTTC.

CDR3 region: CASSLVGGSFQETQYF. The CDR3 region has the DNA TGTGCCAGCAGCTTAGTCGGCGGGAGCTTCCAAGAGACCCAGTACTTC. The rearrangement joins TRBV7-9 to TRBJ2-5; 7 bases are shared with TRBD2. V shed 1 base, J shed 1 base, and the junction held 6 bases outside the gene matches. Looked up from germline, CDR1 is SEHNR and CDR2 is FQNEAQ (reference sequence). CDR3 length: 16 amino acids.

The rearrangement joins TRBV21-1 to TRBJ2-1; TRBD2, the table's D call, was not compared with the DNA. TRBV21-1 has pseudogene status. The CDR3 contains 12 residues. Here the CDR3 reads CASSFRRLAAFF. CDR3 coding DNA: TGTGCCAGCAGTTTCCGGCGGCTAGCCGCGTTCTTC.